This T cell receptor beta chain was obtained from a study of identical twins. The study's findings and limits: Invariant MAIT and iNKT cells are populations that could partly confound zero-insertion analyses. Carriage of fewer insertions was seen in abundant cord blood beta clonotypes, whereas memory repertoires showed none.

TCRdb reprocessed the 5' RACE reads with MiXCR, giving one entry per CDR3 protein. The sample has about 500,000 distinct CDR3 sequences; 13% to 15% are singletons. This clonotype was detected only a few times. Antigen specificity is unknown. Trimming removed 6 bases at V and 1 base at J, with 14 bases between. This CDR3 is built from 15 residues. In germline, CDR1 is SGHTA, CDR2 FQGNSA. This sample also appeared in a second study, on yellow fever vaccine responses in identical twins. That source reports: Vaccine T cell responses of twins reportedly seemed partly convergent and partly personalized.

The sequence was collected from a woman younger than 35 in good health. The specimen was CD4+ T cells sorted from blood. This sequence joins TRBV7-2 and TRBJ2-3, with D unclear. The CDR3 DNA reads TGTGCCAGCAGTAATCCGAGAGCACGCACAGATACGCAGTATTTT. Protein sequence: CASSNPRARTDTQYF.